The 22 T cell receptor beta chains in this list originate from one sample, sequenced in a study of T cell responses to AZD1222 COVID-19 vaccine. Libraries were prepared by immunoSEQ multiplex PCR; TCRdb keeps only in-frame clonotypes and omits some of them. Counted here are 150,000 or so clones, about 92% occurring once; the ten biggest clones make up about 3%. Sequencing was performed on peripheral blood, taken on day 0 of AZD1222 vaccination. The receptors originated from an adult in good health.

The rearrangement joins TRBV20-1 to TRBJ2-7; no reliable D call. Germline V gives CDR1 DFQATT, CDR2 SNEGSKA (reference sequence). The V end was cut by 7 bases, the J end by 0 bases, with 7 bases between. This CDR3 contains 11 residues. This CDR3 is CSGGSSYEQYF. CDR3 bases: TGCAGTGGTGGCAGCTCCTACGAGCAGTACTTC.

This chain joins TRBV5-6 and TRBJ2-7; 10 bases match TRBD2. V was clipped by 2 bases and J by 2 bases; unmatched bases: 10. CDR1 is SGHDT and CDR2 is YYEEEE in the germline V gene. The CDR3 has 17 residues. CDR3 residues: CASSFGRLAGRTYEQYF. The CDR3 DNA is TGTGCCAGCAGCTTTGGCAGACTAGCGGGTCGAACCTACGAGCAGTACTTC.

V gene TRBV11-2 combines with J gene TRBJ2-1; 7 bases match TRBD1. The CDR3 runs to 16 residues. The ends lost 8 bases at V and 5 bases at J; junction bases unmatched: 15. In germline, CDR1 is SGHAT, CDR2 FQNNGV. Written as DNA, the CDR3 is TGTGCCAGCGTAGACCCGGGGACAGCGACCAACAATGAGCAGTTCTTC. Its translation is CASVDPGTATNNEQFF. The variable domain in full, completed from reference TRBV11-2 and TRBJ2-1, reads EAGVAQSPRYKIIEKRQSVAFWCNPISGHATLYWYQQILGQGPKLLIQFQNNGVVDDSQLPKDRFSAERLKGVDSTLKIQPAKLEDSAVYLCASVDPGTATNNEQFFGPGTRLTVL.

The chain carries TRBV7-9 and TRBJ1-2; 7 bases line up with TRBD1. CDR1 is SEHNR and CDR2 is FQNEAQ in the germline V gene (reference sequence). This CDR3 comprises 13 residues. Unmatched junction bases numbered 4, after V lost 2 bases and J lost 7 bases. CDR3 sequence: CASSLQGEAGYTF. DNA of the CDR3: TGTGCCAGCAGCTTACAGGGGGAAGCTGGCTACACCTTC.

This clone was detected once. The chain combines TRBV3-1 (or the pseudogene TRBV3-2) with TRBJ2-2; maybe TRBD2 (5 bases). CDR1 and CDR2 (germline): LGHDT, YNNKEL (reference sequence). Trimming took off 0 bases at V and 9 bases at J, with 8 bases between the two ends. The CDR3 length is 13 residues. CDR3 region: CASSQDPGWELFF. In DNA form, the CDR3 reads TGTGCCAGCAGCCAAGATCCGGGGTGGGAGCTGTTTTTT.

This clone was detected only once. The chain combines TRBV5-6 with TRBJ1-2; 7 bases map to TRBD1. The CDR3 is 13 residues long. Losses at the gene ends were 3 bases for V and 4 bases for J; bases not matched to a gene: 3. Germline CDR1 reads SGHDT; CDR2 reads YYEEEE. The CDR3 DNA is TGTGCCAGCAGCTCGGGACAGCTCTATGGCTACACCTTC. This gives the protein CASSSGQLYGYTF.

This chain links TRBV7-9 with TRBJ2-1; 16 bases fit TRBD2. This CDR3 comprises 19 residues. Trimming took 5 bases from V and 2 from J; bases not matched to a gene: 9. Looked up from germline, CDR1 is SEHNR and CDR2 is FQNEAQ (reference sequence). The CDR3 sequence: CASSTGLAGGSGPYNEQFF. In DNA form, the CDR3 reads TGTGCCAGCAGCACGGGACTAGCGGGAGGGAGTGGACCCTACAATGAGCAGTTCTTC.

V is TRBV18 and J is TRBJ1-5; maybe TRBD1 (5 bases). Germline CDR1 and CDR2: KGHSH and LQKENI. Between the trimmed V and J ends, which lost 3 bases and 0 bases, there was a span of 15 bases. This CDR3 is built from 17 residues. Written as DNA, the CDR3 is TGTGCCAGCTCACCGACTGGGACGGATGATAGCAATCAGCCCCAGCATTTT. This gives the protein CASSPTGTDDSNQPQHF.

In this sample, this clone turned up a few times. The CDR3 protein is CASSEGLLTGELFF. The DNA for the CDR3 is TGTGCCAGCAGTGAAGGGCTGCTCACCGGGGAGCTGTTTTTT. This rearrangement joins TRBV2 to TRBJ2-2; D remains unclear. Between the trimmed V and J ends, which lost 1 base and 4 bases, there was a span of 7 bases. This CDR3 comprises 14 residues. The germline CDR1 and CDR2 sequences are SNHLY and FYNNEI.

The chain couples TRBV7-8 to TRBJ1-3; a weak D match, TRBD1 (6 bases). CDR3 length: 16 amino acids. Germline loops: CDR1 SGHVS, CDR2 FQNEAQ. With 5 bases removed from V and 3 bases from J, the gap between germline ends came to 17 bases. CDR3 sequence: CASSPDRIPGGNTIYF. DNA for the CDR3: TGTGCCAGCAGCCCTGACAGGATCCCGGGTGGAAACACCATATATTTT.

The chain has TRBV7-8 and TRBJ1-1; no definite D call. The V end lost 0 bases, the J end lost 6 bases, and 14 bases lay between the germline ends. This CDR3 region has 15 residues. CDR1 is SGHVS, CDR2 FQNEAQ, per germline. CDR3 protein: CASSLALGSGSEAFF. In DNA, the CDR3 is TGTGCCAGCAGCTTAGCCCTTGGGTCGGGGTCTGAAGCTTTCTTT. The variable domain in full, completed from reference TRBV7-8 and TRBJ1-1, reads GAGVSQSPRYKVAKRGQDVALRCDPISGHVSLFWYQQALGQGPEFLTYFQNEAQLDKSGLPSDRFFAERPEGSVSTLKIQRTQQEDSAVYLCASSLALGSGSEAFFGQGTRLTVV.

This chain uses TRBV9 with TRBJ1-4; no clear D. The CDR3 covers 14 residues. Germline V CDR1 and CDR2: SGDLS, YYNGEE. The V end was cut by 0 bases, the J end by 0 bases, with 3 bases between. CDR3 coding DNA: TGTGCCAGCAGCGTAGGGACAACTAATGAAAAACTGTTTTTT. It specifies CASSVGTTNEKLFF.

The chain is built from TRBV28 and TRBJ1-1, with 7 bases that match TRBD1. Trimming cost V 4 bases and J 1 base; bases outside gene matches: 6. CDR3 length: 15 residues. Germline V gives CDR1 MDHEN, CDR2 SYDVKM. CDR3 bases: TGTGCCAGCAGTTCCAACCGGGACAGGAACACTGAAGCTTTCTTT. Translation gives CASSSNRDRNTEAFF. The whole variable domain, remainder taken from reference TRBV28 and TRBJ1-1, is DVKVTQSSRYLVKRTGEKVFLECVQDMDHENMFWYRQDPGLGLRLIYFSYDVKMKEKGDIPEGYSVSREKKERFSLILESASTNQTSMYLCASSSNRDRNTEAFFGQGTRLTVV.

The V gene is TRBV6-5, the J gene TRBJ2-7; 8 bases align to TRBD1. There are 14 residues in the CDR3. Germline CDR1 is MNHEY and CDR2 is SVGAGI. Trimming took 8 bases from V and 1 from J; bases not matched to a gene: 7. DNA for the CDR3: TGTGCCAGCCCCGGGACAGGTTTTTCCTACGAGCAGTACTTC. Protein: CASPGTGFSYEQYF.

V is TRBV6-4 and J is TRBJ1-1, with D perhaps TRBD1 (6 bases). The CDR3 spans 14 residues. The germline CDR1 and CDR2 sequences are MRHNA and SNTAGT. Deletions cut 0 bases from V and 4 bases from J, with 9 bases between. CDR3 protein: CASSDSPRGTEAFF. CDR3 nucleotides: TGTGCCAGCAGTGACTCCCCCAGGGGCACTGAAGCTTTCTTT.

The chain combines TRBV5-1 with TRBJ2-2; 10 positions agree with TRBD2. CDR3 length: 17 residues. Trimming cost V 1 base and J 4 bases; bases outside gene matches: 7. Germline lookup yields CDR1 SGHRS and CDR2 YFSETQ. In DNA, the CDR3 is TGCGCCAGCAGCTTGAGTCTAGCGGGAGCGGGCACCGGGGAGCTGTTTTTT. The encoded protein is CASSLSLAGAGTGELFF.

J is TRBJ1-4 and V is TRBV19, with 9 bases matching TRBD1. Germline CDR1 and CDR2: LNHDA and SQIVND (reference sequence). The CDR3 is 19 residues long. V trimming: 3 bases; J trimming: 0 bases; junction bases outside the gene matches: 11. CDR3 nucleotides: TGTGCCAGTAGTATGGCCCGGGACAGGGATCCCCCAACTAATGAAAAACTGTTTTTT. Residues: CASSMARDRDPPTNEKLFF.

The chain couples TRBV7-9 to TRBJ2-2, with TRBD2 matching over 10 bases. The trim removed 5 bases at V and 8 bases at J, leaving 11 bases unmatched. The CDR3 contains 16 residues. Germline V gene lookup returns CDR1 SEHNR and CDR2 FQNEAQ (reference sequence). In nucleotides, the CDR3 is TGTGCCAGCAGCCCACCGGGACTAGCGCTGAATGGGGAGCTGTTTTTT. Amino acid sequence: CASSPPGLALNGELFF.

The gene calls are TRBV10-3 and TRBJ1-4; TRBD1 is a possible D gene (6 bases). The V end was cut by 0 bases, the J end by 8 bases, with 10 bases between. CDR1 is ENHRY, CDR2 SYGVKD, per germline. The CDR3 totals 14 residues. The CDR3 loop reads CAISESGHVEKLFF. Here the CDR3 DNA reads TGTGCCATCAGTGAGTCGGGACACGTAGAAAAACTGTTTTTT.

This sequence joins TRBV4-2 and TRBJ2-5; D might be TRBD2 (5 bases). The ends were cut back, 0 bases at V and 5 bases at J, with 10 bases in the middle. In germline, CDR1 is LGHNA, CDR2 YNFKEQ. The CDR3 consists of 14 residues. The CDR3 nucleotides are TGTGCCAGCAGCCAAGATCCAAGCGGTGAGACCCAGTACTTC. The encoded protein is CASSQDPSGETQYF.

This clone showed up just once. The CDR3: CASTPPTGQATEAFF. The CDR3 DNA reads as TGTGCCAGCACCCCCCCTACAGGCCAGGCCACTGAAGCTTTCTTT. V and J are TRBV2 and TRBJ1-1, with D tentatively TRBD1 (5 bases). CDR3 length equals 15 residues. V lost 7 bases and J 4 bases, leaving 19 bases between the germline ends. Germline V lookup: CDR1 SNHLY, CDR2 FYNNEI.

The rearrangement joins TRBV7-9 to TRBJ2-1; perhaps TRBD2 as D (6 bases). Germline V gene lookup returns CDR1 SEHNR and CDR2 FQNEAQ (reference sequence). V lost 3 bases to trimming and J lost 0 bases, with 15 bases between them. This CDR3 has 17 amino acids. The CDR3: CASSFPSSAPSYNEQFF. CDR3 bases: TGTGCCAGCAGCTTCCCTTCTAGCGCTCCCTCCTACAATGAGCAGTTCTTC. The full variable domain, with the rest looked up from reference TRBV7-9 and TRBJ2-1, is DTGVSQNPRHKITKRGQNVTFRCDPISEHNRLYWYRQTLGQGPEFLTYFQNEAQLEKSRLLSDRFSAERPKGSFSTLEIQRTEQGDSAMYLCASSFPSSAPSYNEQFFGPGTRLTVL.